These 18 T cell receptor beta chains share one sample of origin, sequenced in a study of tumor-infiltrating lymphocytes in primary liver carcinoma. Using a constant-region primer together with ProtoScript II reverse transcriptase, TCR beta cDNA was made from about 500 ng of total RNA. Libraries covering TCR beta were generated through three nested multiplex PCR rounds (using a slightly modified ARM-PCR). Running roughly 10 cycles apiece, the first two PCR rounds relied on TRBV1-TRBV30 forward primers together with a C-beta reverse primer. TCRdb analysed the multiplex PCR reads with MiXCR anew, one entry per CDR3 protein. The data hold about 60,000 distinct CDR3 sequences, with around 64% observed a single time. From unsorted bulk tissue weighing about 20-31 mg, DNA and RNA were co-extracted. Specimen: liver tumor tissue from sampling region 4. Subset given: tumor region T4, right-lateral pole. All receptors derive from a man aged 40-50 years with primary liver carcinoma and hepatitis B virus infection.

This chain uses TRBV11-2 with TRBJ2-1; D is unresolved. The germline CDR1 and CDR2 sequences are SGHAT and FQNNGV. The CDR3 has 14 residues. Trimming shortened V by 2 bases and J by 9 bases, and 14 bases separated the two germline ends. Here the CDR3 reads CASSLYRLLTEQFF. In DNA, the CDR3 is TGTGCCAGCAGCTTATACCGGCTACTGACTGAGCAGTTCTTC.

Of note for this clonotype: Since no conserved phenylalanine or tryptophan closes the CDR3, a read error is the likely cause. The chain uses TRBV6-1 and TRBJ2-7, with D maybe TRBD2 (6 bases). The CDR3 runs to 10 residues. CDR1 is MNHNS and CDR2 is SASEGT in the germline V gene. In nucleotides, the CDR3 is TGTACCAGCGGGTCCTACGAGCAGTACTTG. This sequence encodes CTSGSYEQYL.

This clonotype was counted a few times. CDR3: CASKGTGEYEQYF. In DNA form, the CDR3 reads TGTGCCAGCAAGGGGACAGGTGAGTACGAGCAGTACTTC. The chain uses TRBV6-5 and TRBJ2-7; 8 bases match TRBD1. CDR3 length: 13 residues. V was pared by 7 bases and J by 4 bases, with 6 bases of the junction left unmatched. The germline V gene encodes CDR1 MNHEY and CDR2 SVGAGI.

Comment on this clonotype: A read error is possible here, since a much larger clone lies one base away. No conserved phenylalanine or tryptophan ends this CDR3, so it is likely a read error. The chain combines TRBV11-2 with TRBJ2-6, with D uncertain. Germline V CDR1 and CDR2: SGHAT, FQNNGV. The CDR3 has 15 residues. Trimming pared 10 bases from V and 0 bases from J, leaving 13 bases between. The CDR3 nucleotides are TGTGCCACCCAGCAGCCGCGCTCTGGGGCCAACGTCCTGACTTCC. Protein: CATQQPRSGANVLTS.

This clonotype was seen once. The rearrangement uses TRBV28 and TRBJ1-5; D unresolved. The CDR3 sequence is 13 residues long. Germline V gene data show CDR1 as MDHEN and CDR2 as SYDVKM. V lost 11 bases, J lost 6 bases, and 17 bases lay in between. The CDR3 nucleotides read TGTGCCTCCTGTCGCGTGGCCGGTCAGCCCCAGCATTTT. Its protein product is CASCRVAGQPQHF.

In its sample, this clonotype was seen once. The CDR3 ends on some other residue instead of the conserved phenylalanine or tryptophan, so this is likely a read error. CDR3 residues: CAGSPGLAGGADTQYS. CDR3 DNA: TGTGCCGGCAGTCCTGGACTAGCGGGAGGAGCAGATACGCAGTATTCT. The chain is built from TRBV12-3 or TRBV12-4 and TRBJ2-3; 14 bases line up with TRBD2. This CDR3 is built from 16 residues.

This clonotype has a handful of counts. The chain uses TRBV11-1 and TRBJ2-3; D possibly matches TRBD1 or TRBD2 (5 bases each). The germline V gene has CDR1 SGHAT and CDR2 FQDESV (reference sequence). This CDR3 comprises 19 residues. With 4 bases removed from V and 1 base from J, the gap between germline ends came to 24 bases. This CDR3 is CASSYGGSFVGARTDTQYF. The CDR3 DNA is TGTGCCAGCAGCTATGGGGGAAGCTTTGTTGGAGCCCGCACAGATACGCAGTATTTT. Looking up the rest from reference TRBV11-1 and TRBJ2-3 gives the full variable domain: EAEVAQSPRYKITEKSQAVAFWCDPISGHATLYWYRQILGQGPELLVQFQDESVVDDSQLPKDRFSAERLKGVDSTLKIQPAELGDSAMYLCASSYGGSFVGARTDTQYFGPGTRLTVL.

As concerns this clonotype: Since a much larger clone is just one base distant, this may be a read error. The CDR3 region is CASSFRGNYDYTF. The CDR3 nucleotides are TGTGCCAGCAGCTTTCGGGGGAACTATGACTACACCTTC. This chain joins TRBV5-4 and TRBJ1-2; a weak D match, TRBD1 (5 bases). CDR3 length equals 13 residues. Germline V CDR1 and CDR2: SGHNT, YYREEE (reference sequence).

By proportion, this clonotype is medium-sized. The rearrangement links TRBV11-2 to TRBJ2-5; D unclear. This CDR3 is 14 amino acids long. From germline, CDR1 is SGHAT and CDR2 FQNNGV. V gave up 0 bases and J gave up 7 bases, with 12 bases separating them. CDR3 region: CASSLDGPRRTQYF. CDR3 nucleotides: TGTGCCAGCAGCTTAGATGGGCCCCGTAGGACCCAGTACTTC.

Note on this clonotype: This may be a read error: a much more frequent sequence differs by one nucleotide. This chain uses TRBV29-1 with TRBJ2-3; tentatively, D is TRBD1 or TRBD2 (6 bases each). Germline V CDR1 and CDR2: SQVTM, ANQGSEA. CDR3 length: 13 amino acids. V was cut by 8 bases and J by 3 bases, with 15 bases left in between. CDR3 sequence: CSIVGGWTDTQYF. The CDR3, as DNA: TGCAGCATTGTGGGGGGCTGGACAGATACGCAGTATTTT.

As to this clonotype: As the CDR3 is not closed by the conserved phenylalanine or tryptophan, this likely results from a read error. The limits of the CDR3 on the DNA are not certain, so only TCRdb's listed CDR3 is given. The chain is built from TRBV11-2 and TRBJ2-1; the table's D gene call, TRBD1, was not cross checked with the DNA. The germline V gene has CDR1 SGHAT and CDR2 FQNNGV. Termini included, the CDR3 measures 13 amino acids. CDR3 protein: CASSPDRGSEQFL.

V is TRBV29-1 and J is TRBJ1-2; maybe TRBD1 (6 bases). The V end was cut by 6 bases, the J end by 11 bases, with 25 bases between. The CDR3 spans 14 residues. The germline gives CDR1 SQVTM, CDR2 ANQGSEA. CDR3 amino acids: CSVKFGQSIYEYTF. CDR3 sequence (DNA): TGCAGCGTCAAGTTTGGACAGTCGATCTATGAGTACACCTTC.

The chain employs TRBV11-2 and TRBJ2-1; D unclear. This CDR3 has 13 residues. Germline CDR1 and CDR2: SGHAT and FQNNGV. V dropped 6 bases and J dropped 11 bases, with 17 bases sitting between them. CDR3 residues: CASRLNDAYQQFF. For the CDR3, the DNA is TGTGCCAGCAGGTTGAATGATGCCTATCAGCAGTTCTTC.

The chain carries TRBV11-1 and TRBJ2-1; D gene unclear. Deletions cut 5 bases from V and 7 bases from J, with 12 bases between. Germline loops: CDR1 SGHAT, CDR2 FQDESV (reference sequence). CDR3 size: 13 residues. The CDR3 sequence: CASSADGPNEQFF. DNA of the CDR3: TGTGCCAGCAGCGCGGATGGTCCGAATGAGCAGTTCTTC.

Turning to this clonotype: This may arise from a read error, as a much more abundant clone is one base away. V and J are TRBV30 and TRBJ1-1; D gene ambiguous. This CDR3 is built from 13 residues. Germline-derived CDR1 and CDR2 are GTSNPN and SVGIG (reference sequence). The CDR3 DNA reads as TGTGTCTGGAGTGCGGATAGGAGGACTGAAGCTTTCTTT. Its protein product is CVWSADRRTEAFF.

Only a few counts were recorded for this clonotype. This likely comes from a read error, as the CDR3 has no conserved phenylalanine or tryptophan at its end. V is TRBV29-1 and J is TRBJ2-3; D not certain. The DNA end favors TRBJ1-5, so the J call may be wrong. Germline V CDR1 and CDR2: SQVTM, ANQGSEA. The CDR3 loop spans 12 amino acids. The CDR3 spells CSVETPGDTQHL. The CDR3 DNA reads TGCAGCGTTGAGACTCCAGGAGATACGCAGCATCTT.

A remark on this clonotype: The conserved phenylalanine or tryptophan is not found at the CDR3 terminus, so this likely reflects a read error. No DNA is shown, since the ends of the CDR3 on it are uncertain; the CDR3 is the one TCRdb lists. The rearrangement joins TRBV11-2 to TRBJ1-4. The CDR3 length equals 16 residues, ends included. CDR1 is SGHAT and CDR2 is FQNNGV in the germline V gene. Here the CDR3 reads CASSKTLGGTNEKLVL.

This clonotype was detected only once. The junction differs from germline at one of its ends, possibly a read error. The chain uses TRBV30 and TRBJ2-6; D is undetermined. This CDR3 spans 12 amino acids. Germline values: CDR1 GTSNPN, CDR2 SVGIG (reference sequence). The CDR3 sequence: CALLSWANVLTF. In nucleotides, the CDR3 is TGTGCCCTCCTCTCTTGGGCCAACGTCCTGACTTTC.